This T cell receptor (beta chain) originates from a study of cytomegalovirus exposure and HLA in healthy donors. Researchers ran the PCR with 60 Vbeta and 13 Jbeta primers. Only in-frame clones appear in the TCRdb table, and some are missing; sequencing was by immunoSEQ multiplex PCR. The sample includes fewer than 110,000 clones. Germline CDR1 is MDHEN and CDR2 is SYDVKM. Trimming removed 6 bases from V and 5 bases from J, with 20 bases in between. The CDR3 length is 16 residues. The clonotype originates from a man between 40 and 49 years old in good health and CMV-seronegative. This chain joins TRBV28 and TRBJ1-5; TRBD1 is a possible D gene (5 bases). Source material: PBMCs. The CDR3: CASRDPSGKGHQPQHF. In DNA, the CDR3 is TGTGCCAGCAGGGACCCATCAGGGAAGGGGCATCAGCCCCAGCATTTT.